This TCR beta chain was identified in a study of blood T cells in healthy people across ages. A second PCR of 7 to 11 cycles used a sample-barcoded 5' primer and a J-beta primer mix. TCRdb used MiXCR to reprocess the 5' RACE reads, holding one entry per CDR3 protein. The sample records over 550,000 distinct CDR3 sequences, less than 35% being singletons. Study-level points and caveats: More naive CD4+ cells and higher diversity marked long-lived donors relative to aged donors. Without sorted subsets, naive and antigen-experienced compartments could not be conclusively compared.

CDR1 and CDR2 (germline): SEHNR, FQNEAQ (reference sequence). With 2 bases removed from V and 4 bases from J, the gap between germline ends came to 15 bases. This CDR3 is 15 amino acids long. On this clonotype: Its antigen is still unknown.

This chain links TRBV7-9 with TRBJ2-7, with D possibly matching TRBD2 (6 bases). This TCR was sampled from a woman of 80 years or more in good health. Sequencing input: blood. The CDR3 sequence is CASSLFPAGEYEQYF. The CDR3 region has the DNA TGTGCCAGCAGCTTATTTCCAGCGGGCGAGTACGAGCAGTACTTC.